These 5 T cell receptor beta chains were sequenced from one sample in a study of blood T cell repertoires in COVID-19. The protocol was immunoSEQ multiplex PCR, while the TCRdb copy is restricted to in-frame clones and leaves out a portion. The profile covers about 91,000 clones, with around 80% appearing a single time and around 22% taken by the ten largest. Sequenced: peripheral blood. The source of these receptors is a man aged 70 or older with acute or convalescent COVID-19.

CDR3 nucleotides: TGTGCCAGCAGCCAAGGGAGGTACAATGAGCAGTTCTTC. Translation: CASSQGRYNEQFF. The V and J genes are TRBV3-1 (or the pseudogene TRBV3-2) and TRBJ2-1; possible D gene TRBD2, 5 bases. Trimming pared 1 base from V and 4 bases from J, leaving 5 bases between. The CDR3 is made up of 13 amino acids. Germline V lookup: CDR1 LGHDT, CDR2 YNNKEL (reference sequence).

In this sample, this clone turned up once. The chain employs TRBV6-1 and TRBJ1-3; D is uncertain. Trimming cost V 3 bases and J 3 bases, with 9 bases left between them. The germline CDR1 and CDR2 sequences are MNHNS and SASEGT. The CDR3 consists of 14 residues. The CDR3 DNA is TGTGCCAGCAGTGAGTGGGCTCATGGAAACACCATATATTTT. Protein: CASSEWAHGNTIYF.

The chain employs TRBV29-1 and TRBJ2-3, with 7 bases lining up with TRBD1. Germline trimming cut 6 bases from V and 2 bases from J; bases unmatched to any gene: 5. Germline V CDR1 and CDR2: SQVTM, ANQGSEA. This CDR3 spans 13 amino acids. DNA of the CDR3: TGCAGCGTCCCGGGACAGATCACAGATACGCAGTATTTT. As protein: CSVPGQITDTQYF.

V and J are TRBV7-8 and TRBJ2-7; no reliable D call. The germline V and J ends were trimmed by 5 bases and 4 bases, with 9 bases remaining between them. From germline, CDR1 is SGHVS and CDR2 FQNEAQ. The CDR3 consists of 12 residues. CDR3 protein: CASSRRSYEQYF. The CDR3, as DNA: TGTGCCAGCAGCCGCCGTAGTTACGAGCAGTACTTC.

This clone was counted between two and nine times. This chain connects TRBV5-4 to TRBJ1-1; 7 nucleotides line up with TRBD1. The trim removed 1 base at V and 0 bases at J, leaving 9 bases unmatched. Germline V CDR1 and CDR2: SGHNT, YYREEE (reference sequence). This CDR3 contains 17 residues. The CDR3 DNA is TGTGCCAGCAGCTTGCGACAGGGAGCATTTATGAACACTGAAGCTTTCTTT. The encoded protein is CASSLRQGAFMNTEAFF. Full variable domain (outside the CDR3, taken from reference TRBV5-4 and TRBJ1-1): ETGVTQSPTHLIKTRGQQVTLRCSSQSGHNTVSWYQQALGQGPQFIFQYYREEENGRGNFPPRFSGLQFPNYSSELNVNALELDDSALYLCASSLRQGAFMNTEAFFGQGTRLTVV.